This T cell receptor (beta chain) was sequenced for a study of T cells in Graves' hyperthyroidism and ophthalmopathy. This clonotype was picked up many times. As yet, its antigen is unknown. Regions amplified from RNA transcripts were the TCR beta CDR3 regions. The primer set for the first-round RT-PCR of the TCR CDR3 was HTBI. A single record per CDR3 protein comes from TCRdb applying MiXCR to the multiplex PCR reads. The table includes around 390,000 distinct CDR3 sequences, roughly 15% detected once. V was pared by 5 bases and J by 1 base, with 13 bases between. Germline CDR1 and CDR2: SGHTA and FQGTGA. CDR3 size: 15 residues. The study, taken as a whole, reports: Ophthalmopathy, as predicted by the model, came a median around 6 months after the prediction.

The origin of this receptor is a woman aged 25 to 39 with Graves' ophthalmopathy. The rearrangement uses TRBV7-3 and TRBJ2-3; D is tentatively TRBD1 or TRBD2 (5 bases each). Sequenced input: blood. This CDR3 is CASSRGTAGTDTQYF. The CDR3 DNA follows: TGTGCCAGCAGCCGAGGGACCGCTGGCACAGATACGCAGTATTTT. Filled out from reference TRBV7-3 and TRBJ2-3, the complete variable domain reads GAGVSQTPSNKVTEKGKYVELRCDPISGHTALYWYRQSLGQGPEFLIYFQGTGAADDSGLPNDRFFAVRPEGSVSTLKIQRTERGDSAVYLCASSRGTAGTDTQYFGPGTRLTVL.